Below, 10 T cell receptor beta chains from the same sample are listed, as sequenced in a study of blood T cell repertoires in COVID-19. Sequencing was performed with immunoSEQ multiplex PCR; in TCRdb, only in-frame clones are kept and a portion is missing. The sample gives about 110,000 clones, about three quarters of which show up once; 15% to 20% is in the top ten. Sequences were obtained from peripheral blood. The receptors were gathered from a woman of 80 years or more with active or convalescent COVID-19.

The chain employs TRBV4-3 and TRBJ1-6; possible D gene TRBD1, 6 bases. The V gene lost 4 bases and the J gene lost 7 bases, with 20 bases spanning the gap. The germline V gene has CDR1 LGHNA and CDR2 YSLEER. The length of the CDR3 is 17 residues. CDR3 nucleotide sequence: TGCGCCAGCAGCCTTGGACAGAGAGGATCGTGGAATTCACCCCTCCACTTT. The encoded protein is CASSLGQRGSWNSPLHF.

The J gene is TRBJ2-2, the V gene TRBV5-5; 12 nucleotides agree with TRBD2. V shed 4 bases, J shed 7 bases, and the junction held 8 bases outside the gene matches. The CDR3 runs 16 residues. Germline V CDR1 and CDR2: SGHKS, YYEKEE (reference sequence). CDR3 in DNA: TGTGCCAGCAGCCTGCAGACTAGCGGGAGTAACGGGGAGCTGTTTTTT. It yields the protein CASSLQTSGSNGELFF. Using reference TRBV5-5 and TRBJ2-2 for the parts outside the CDR3, the full variable domain is DAGVTQSPTHLIKTRGQQVTLRCSPISGHKSVSWYQQVLGQGPQFIFQYYEKEERGRGNFPDRFSARQFPNYSSELNVNALLLGDSALYLCASSLQTSGSNGELFFGEGSRLTVL.

This clone was counted once. The chain recombines TRBV15 with TRBJ2-7; D possibly corresponds to TRBD2 (6 bases). CDR3 size: 15 residues. V was shortened by 0 bases and J by 7 bases, with 16 bases between the two germline ends. Germline V gene lookup returns CDR1 LNHNV and CDR2 YYDKDF (reference sequence). CDR3 residues: CATSREQRAFGEQYF. Here the CDR3 DNA reads TGTGCCACCAGCAGAGAACAGCGGGCCTTCGGGGAGCAGTACTTC.

The CDR3 region is CASSPRQGSNQPQHF. In DNA, the CDR3 is TGTGCCAGCAGCCCTAGACAGGGAAGCAATCAGCCCCAGCATTTT. The J gene is TRBJ1-5, the V gene TRBV6-4, with TRBD1 identical over 7 bases. This CDR3 is 15 amino acids long. V was pared by 6 bases and J by 1 base, with 6 bases of the junction left unmatched. CDR1 MRHNA and CDR2 SNTAGT come from the germline V gene.

CDR3: CASLATSTDTQYF. As DNA, the CDR3 is TGTGCCAGCCTAGCCACTAGCACAGATACGCAGTATTTT. V gene TRBV2 combines with J gene TRBJ2-3; tentative D call: TRBD2 (5 bases). The ends were cut back, 8 bases at V and 0 bases at J, with 9 bases in the middle. This CDR3 comprises 13 residues. Germline V CDR1 and CDR2: SNHLY, FYNNEI. The whole variable domain, filled in from reference TRBV2 and TRBJ2-3, reads EPEVTQTPSHQVTQMGQEVILRCVPISNHLYFYWYRQILGQKVEFLVSFYNNEISEKSEIFDDQFSVERPDGSNFTLKIRSTKLEDSAMYFCASLATSTDTQYFGPGTRLTVL.

V and J are TRBV19 and TRBJ2-7, with TRBD2 matching over 13 bases. Trimming at V came to 11 bases and at J to 4 bases, leaving 11 bases not matched to a gene. Per the germline V gene, CDR1 is LNHDA and CDR2 is SQIVND (reference sequence). This CDR3 is built from 15 residues. The CDR3 protein is CAPRWTSGSSYEQYF. The DNA for the CDR3 is TGTGCCCCCCGTTGGACTAGCGGGAGTTCTTACGAGCAGTACTTC.

The rearrangement links TRBV5-1 to TRBJ1-5; unclear D gene. Germline values: CDR1 SGHRS, CDR2 YFSETQ. With 0 bases removed from V and 4 bases from J, the gap between germline ends came to 14 bases. The CDR3 is made up of 16 amino acids. Here the CDR3 reads CASSLAPGYRNQPQHF. The CDR3, as DNA: TGCGCCAGCAGCTTGGCCCCCGGGTATCGTAATCAGCCCCAGCATTTT.

The gene calls are TRBV28 and TRBJ2-1; 8 bases fit TRBD2. J gave up 7 bases and V 7 bases, and 9 bases lay outside the gene matches. CDR3 length: 14 amino acids. Looked up from germline, CDR1 is MDHEN and CDR2 is SYDVKM. The CDR3: CASTGGGVKNEQFF. CDR3 DNA: TGTGCCAGCACGGGAGGGGGGGTGAAGAATGAGCAGTTCTTC.

V is TRBV9 and J is TRBJ1-4; tentatively, D is TRBD1 (5 bases). Germline V gene sequence: CDR1 SGDLS, CDR2 YYNGEE. The CDR3 has 14 amino acids. V was shortened by 0 bases and J by 8 bases, with 11 bases between the two germline ends. The CDR3, as DNA: TGTGCCAGCAGCGTAGGGCTTACAGGAGAAAAACTGTTTTTT. Its translation: CASSVGLTGEKLFF. Full variable domain (missing parts from reference TRBV9 and TRBJ1-4): DSGVTQTPKHLITATGQRVTLRCSPRSGDLSVYWYQQSLDQGLQFLIQYYNGEERAKGNILERFSAQQFPDLHSELNLSSLELGDSALYFCASSVGLTGEKLFFGSGTQLSVL.

The chain recombines TRBV16 with TRBJ1-1; D unclear. CDR3 length equals 16 residues. The V end was cut by 0 bases, the J end by 5 bases, with 16 bases between. Germline CDR1 reads KGHSY; CDR2 reads FQNENV. The CDR3 spells CASSQSMRSPGTEAFF. The CDR3 DNA reads TGTGCCAGCAGCCAATCGATGAGGTCCCCGGGGACTGAAGCTTTCTTT.